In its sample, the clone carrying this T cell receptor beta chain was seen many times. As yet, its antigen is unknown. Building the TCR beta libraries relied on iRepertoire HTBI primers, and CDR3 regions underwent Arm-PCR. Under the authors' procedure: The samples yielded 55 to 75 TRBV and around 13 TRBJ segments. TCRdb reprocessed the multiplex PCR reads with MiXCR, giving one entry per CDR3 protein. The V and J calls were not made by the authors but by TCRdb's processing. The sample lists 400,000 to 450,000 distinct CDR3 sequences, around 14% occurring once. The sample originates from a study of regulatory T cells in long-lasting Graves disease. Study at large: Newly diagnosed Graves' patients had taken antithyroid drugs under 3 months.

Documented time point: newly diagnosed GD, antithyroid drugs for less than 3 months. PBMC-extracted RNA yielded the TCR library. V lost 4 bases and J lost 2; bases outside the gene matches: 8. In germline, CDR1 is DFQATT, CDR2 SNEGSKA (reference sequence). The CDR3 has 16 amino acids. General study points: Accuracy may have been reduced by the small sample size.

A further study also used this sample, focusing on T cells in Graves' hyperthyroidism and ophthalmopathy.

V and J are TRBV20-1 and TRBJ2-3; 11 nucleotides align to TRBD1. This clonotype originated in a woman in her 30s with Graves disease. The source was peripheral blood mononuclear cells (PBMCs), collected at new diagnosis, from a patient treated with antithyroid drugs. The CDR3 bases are TGCAGTGCTAAAAGGGACAGGGGGTGGACCACAGATACGCAGTATTTT. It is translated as CSAKRDRGWTTDTQYF.